This TCR beta chain originates from a study of cytomegalovirus exposure and HLA in healthy donors. Findings and limits, study-wide: Cytomegalovirus-associated TCR beta chains were listed, numbering some 170.

Remarks on this clone: Its antigen remains unidentified.

TCRdb keeps only in-frame clones here, not all; method: immunoSEQ multiplex PCR. The sample holds 110,000 or so clones, approximately 88% seen once. Germline V gene data show CDR1 as MDHEN and CDR2 as SYDVKM. The CDR3 spans 13 residues. V lost 6 bases to trimming and J lost 6 bases, with 12 bases between them. The donors belonged to the roughly 110-subject validation cohort, separate from the 666-subject first cohort. The rearrangement joins TRBV28 to TRBJ1-5, with a possible D match to TRBD1 (6 bases). The clonotype originates from a man aged 18 to 35 in good health and CMV-seronegative. Material for sequencing was PBMCs. Written as DNA, the CDR3 is TGTGCCAGCAGCAGGGGCTCTCGTCAGCCCCAGCATTTT. This sequence encodes CASSRGSRQPQHF.